The T cell receptor beta chain described here comes from a study of beta chain features in type 1 diabetes. Findings and caveats of the study: Moderate yet significant TCRB CDR3 shortening was seen in Type 1 diabetes patients in all four CD4+ subsets.

The investigators reverse transcribed all of the isolated RNA, so they sequenced expressed TCRB transcripts. Generated by immunoSEQ multiplex PCR, the TCRdb table keeps only in-frame clones and is missing some. This table has roughly 220,000 clones, 15% to 20% appearing once. Trimming cost V 1 base and J 6 bases, with 9 bases left between them. The germline gives CDR1 GTSNPN, CDR2 SVGIG (reference sequence). This CDR3 contains 13 residues. This clone has more than one count but fewer than ten. As yet, its antigen is unknown. This chain uses TRBV30 with TRBJ2-2; no clear D gene. The TCR was taken from a man aged 25-40 years with type 1 diabetes. The sequenced material came from naive CD4+ T cells from blood. In nucleotides, the CDR3 is TGTGCCTGGAGTGCGGTCGAGGCCGGGGAGCTGTTTTTT. Translated: CAWSAVEAGELFF.